This T cell receptor (beta chain) was sequenced for a study of cytomegalovirus exposure and HLA in healthy donors. Study in general: A prior analysis found about 120 million unique TCR beta sequences from around 180 million T cells. Of all 400 or so donors who were genotyped, roughly 81% belonged to the Caucasian-associated ancestry cluster. General study findings and limits: TCR beta sequences numbering fewer than 20,000 were associated with HLA alleles at 0.05 false discovery rate in a later analysis.

For this clone: The antigen is unknown.

13 Jbeta primers and 60 Vbeta primers were used for the PCR. Repertoires were generated with immunoSEQ multiplex PCR, while TCRdb's copy carries only in-frame clones and drops some. Of roughly 180,000 clones in the sample, 70% to 80% are singletons; the top ten hold roughly 1.4%. CDR1 MDHEN and CDR2 SYDVKM come from the germline V gene. The CDR3 sequence is 15 residues long. The V and J ends lost 5 bases and 0 bases respectively, with 11 bases between them. The clonotype was recovered from a woman aged 25 to 39 in good health and CMV-seropositive. The chain joins TRBV28 to TRBJ1-3, with no clear D. Sample: PBMCs. CDR3 sequence: CASSRPGNSGNTIYF. In DNA, the CDR3 is TGTGCCAGCAGTAGACCGGGGAACTCTGGAAACACCATATATTTT.